This T cell receptor (beta chain) was captured in a study of T cells after yellow fever vaccination. One entry per CDR3 protein, called by TCRdb with MiXCR from the 5' RACE reads. The sample contains under 350,000 distinct CDR3 sequences, 4.1% of which appear only once. Germline lookup yields CDR1 MNHEY and CDR2 SVGAGI. The V and J ends lost 4 bases and 1 base, in that order; junction bases with no gene match: 7. The CDR3 contains 16 residues. Specimen: PBMCs, collected 5 days after the yellow fever booster vaccination. The clonotype was recovered from a man younger than 30 who received the YFV17D yellow fever vaccine. The J gene is TRBJ1-1, the V gene TRBV6-5, with 9 bases aligning to TRBD1. CDR3 loop: CASSLPRQGGNTEAFF. The CDR3 DNA sequence: TGTGCCAGCAGTTTACCTAGACAGGGGGGGAACACTGAAGCTTTCTTT.